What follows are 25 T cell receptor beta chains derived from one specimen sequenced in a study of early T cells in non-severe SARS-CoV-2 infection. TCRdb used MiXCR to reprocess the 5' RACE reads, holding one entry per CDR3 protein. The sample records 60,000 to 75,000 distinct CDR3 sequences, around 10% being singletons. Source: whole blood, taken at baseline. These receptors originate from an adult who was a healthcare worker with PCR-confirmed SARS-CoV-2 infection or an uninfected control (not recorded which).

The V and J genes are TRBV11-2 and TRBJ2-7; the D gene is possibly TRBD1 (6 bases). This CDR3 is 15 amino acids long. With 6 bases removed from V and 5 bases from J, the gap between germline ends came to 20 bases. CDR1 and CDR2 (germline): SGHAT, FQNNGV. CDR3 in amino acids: CASRSAYRDPHEQYF. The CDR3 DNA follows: TGTGCCAGCAGATCAGCCTACAGGGATCCCCACGAGCAGTACTTC. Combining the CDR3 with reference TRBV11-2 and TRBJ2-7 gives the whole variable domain EAGVAQSPRYKIIEKRQSVAFWCNPISGHATLYWYQQILGQGPKLLIQFQNNGVVDDSQLPKDRFSAERLKGVDSTLKIQPAKLEDSAVYLCASRSAYRDPHEQYFGPGTRLTVT.

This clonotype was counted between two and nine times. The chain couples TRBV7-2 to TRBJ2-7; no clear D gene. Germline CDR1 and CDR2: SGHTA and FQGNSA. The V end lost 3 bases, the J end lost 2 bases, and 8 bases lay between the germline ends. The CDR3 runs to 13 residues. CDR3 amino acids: CASSLTAPYEQYF. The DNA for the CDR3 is TGTGCCAGCAGCTTGACTGCCCCCTACGAGCAGTACTTC.

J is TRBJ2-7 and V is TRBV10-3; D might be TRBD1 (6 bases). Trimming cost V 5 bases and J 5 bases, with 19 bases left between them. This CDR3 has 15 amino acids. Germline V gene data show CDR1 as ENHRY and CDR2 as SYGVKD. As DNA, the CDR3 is TGTGCCATCAGTCCTCTTCAGGGGCGAAGCGACGAGCAGTACTTC. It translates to CAISPLQGRSDEQYF.

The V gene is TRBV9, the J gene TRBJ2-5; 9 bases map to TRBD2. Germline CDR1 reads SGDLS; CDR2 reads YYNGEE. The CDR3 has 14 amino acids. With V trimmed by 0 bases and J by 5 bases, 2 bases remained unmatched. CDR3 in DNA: TGTGCCAGCAGCGTAGGGCTAGCGGGGGAGACCCAGTACTTC. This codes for CASSVGLAGETQYF.

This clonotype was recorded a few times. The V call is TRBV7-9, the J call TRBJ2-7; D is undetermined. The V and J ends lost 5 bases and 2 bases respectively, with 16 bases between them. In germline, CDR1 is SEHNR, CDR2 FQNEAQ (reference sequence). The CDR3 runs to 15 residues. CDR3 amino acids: CASSDVMTRPYEQYF. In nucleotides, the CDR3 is TGTGCCAGCAGCGATGTAATGACCCGGCCCTACGAGCAGTACTTC. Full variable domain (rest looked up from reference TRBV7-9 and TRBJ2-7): DTGVSQNPRHKITKRGQNVTFRCDPISEHNRLYWYRQTLGQGPEFLTYFQNEAQLEKSRLLSDRFSAERPKGSFSTLEIQRTEQGDSAMYLCASSDVMTRPYEQYFGPGTRLTVT.

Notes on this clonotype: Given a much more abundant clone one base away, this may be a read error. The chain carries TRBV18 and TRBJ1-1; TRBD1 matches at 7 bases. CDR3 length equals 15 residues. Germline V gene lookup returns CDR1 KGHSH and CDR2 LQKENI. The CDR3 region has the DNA TGTGCCAGCCCACCAAATGACAGGGTGAACACTGAAGCTTTCTTT. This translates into CASPPNDRVNTEAFF.

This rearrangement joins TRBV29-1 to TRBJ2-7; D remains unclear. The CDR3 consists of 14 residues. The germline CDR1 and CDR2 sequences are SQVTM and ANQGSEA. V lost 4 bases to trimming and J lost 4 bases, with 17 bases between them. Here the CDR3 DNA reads TGCAGCGTTGGGACCCGCCTTTTGCCATACGAGCAGTACTTC. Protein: CSVGTRLLPYEQYF.

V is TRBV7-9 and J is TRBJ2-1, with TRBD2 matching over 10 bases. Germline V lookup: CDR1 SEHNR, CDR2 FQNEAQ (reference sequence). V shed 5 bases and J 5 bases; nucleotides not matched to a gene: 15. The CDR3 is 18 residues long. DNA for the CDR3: TGTGCCAGCAGCACCCGGCCCCTTACTAGCGGGGCCAACAATGAGCAGTTCTTC. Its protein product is CASSTRPLTSGANNEQFF. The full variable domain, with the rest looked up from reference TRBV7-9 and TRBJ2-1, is DTGVSQNPRHKITKRGQNVTFRCDPISEHNRLYWYRQTLGQGPEFLTYFQNEAQLEKSRLLSDRFSAERPKGSFSTLEIQRTEQGDSAMYLCASSTRPLTSGANNEQFFGPGTRLTVL.

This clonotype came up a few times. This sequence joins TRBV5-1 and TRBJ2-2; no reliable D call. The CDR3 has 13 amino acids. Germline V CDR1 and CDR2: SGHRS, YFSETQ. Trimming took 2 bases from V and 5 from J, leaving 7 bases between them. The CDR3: CASSLSVTGELFF. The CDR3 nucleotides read TGCGCCAGCAGCTTATCCGTGACCGGGGAGCTGTTTTTT.

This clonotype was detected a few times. The CDR3 sequence: CASSPSDRPPYEQYF. The CDR3 nucleotides are TGTGCCAGCAGCCCCTCCGACCGTCCCCCCTACGAGCAGTACTTC. This chain connects TRBV6-2 or TRBV6-3 to TRBJ2-7; no firm D call. V was shortened by 6 bases and J by 2 bases, with 17 bases between the two germline ends. Germline V gives CDR1 MNHEY, CDR2 SVGEGT. CDR3 length equals 15 residues.

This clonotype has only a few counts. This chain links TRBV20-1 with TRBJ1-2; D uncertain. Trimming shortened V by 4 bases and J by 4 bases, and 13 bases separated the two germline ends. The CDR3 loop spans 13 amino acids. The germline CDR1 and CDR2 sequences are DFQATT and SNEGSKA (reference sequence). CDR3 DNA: TGCAGTGCTACCCCGGGCATAGGCTATGGCTACACCTTC. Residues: CSATPGIGYGYTF.

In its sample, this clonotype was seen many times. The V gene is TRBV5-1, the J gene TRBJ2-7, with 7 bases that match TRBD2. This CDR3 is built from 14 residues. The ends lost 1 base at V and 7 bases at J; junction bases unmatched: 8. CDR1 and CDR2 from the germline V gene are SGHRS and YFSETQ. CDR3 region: CASSLSSGTREQYF. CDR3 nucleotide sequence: TGCGCCAGCAGCTTGTCTAGCGGAACCAGGGAGCAGTACTTC.

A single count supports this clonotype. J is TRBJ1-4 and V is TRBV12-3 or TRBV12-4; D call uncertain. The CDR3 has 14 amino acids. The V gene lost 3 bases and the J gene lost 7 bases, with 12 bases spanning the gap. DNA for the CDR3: TGTGCCAGCAGTTTGAGAGATAGAGGTGAAAAACTGTTTTTT. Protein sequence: CASSLRDRGEKLFF.

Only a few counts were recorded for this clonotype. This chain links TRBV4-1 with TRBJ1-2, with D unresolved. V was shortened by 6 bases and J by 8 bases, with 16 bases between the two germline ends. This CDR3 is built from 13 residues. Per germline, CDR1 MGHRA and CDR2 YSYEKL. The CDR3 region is CASSEGPNRGYTF. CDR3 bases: TGCGCCAGCAGTGAGGGCCCTAATCGGGGCTACACCTTC.

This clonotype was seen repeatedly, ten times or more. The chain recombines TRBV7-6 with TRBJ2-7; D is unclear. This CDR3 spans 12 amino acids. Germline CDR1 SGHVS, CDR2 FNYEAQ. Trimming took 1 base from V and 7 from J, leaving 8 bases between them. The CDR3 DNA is TGTGCCAGCAGCTTAGTTGCCGGGGAGCAGTACTTC. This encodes CASSLVAGEQYF.

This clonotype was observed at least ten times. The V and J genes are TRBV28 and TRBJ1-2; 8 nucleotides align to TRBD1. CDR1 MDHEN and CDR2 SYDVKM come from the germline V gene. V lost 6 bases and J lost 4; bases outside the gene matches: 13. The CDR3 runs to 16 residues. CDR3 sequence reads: CASRIISGTGGYGYTF. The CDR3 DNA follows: TGTGCCAGCAGGATCATCTCAGGGACAGGCGGCTATGGCTACACCTTC.

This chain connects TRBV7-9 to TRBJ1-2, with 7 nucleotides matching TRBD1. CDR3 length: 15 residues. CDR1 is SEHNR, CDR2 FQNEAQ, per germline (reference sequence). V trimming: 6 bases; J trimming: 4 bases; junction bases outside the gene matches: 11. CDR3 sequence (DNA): TGTGCCAGCAGGGAACGGGACAGAGGCTTCTATGGCTACACCTTC. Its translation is CASRERDRGFYGYTF.

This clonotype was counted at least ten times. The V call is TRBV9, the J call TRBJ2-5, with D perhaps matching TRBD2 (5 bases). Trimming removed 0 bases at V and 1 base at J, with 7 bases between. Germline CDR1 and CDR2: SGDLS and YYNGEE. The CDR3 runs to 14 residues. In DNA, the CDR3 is TGTGCCAGCAGCGTAGATCTAGCCCAAGAGACCCAGTACTTC. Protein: CASSVDLAQETQYF.

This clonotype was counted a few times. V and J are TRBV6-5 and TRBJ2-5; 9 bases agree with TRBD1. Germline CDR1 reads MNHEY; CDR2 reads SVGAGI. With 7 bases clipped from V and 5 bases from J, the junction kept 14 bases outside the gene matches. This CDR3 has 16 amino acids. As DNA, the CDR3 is TGTGCCAGCACCCGGATAGGGGGACAGGGTTTTGAGACCCAGTACTTC. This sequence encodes CASTRIGGQGFETQYF.

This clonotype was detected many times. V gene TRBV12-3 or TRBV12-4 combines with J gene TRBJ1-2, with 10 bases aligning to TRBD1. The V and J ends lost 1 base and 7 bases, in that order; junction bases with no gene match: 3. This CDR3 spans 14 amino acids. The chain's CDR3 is CASSLGDRGPGYTF. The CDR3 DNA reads TGTGCCAGCAGTTTAGGGGACAGGGGTCCTGGCTACACCTTC.

The CDR3 loop reads CASSLMGVMRNTEAFF. The CDR3 DNA follows: TGCGCCAGCAGCTTAATGGGGGTGATGCGAAACACTGAAGCTTTCTTT. The V gene is TRBV5-1, the J gene TRBJ1-1, with D maybe TRBD1 (5 bases). The CDR3 totals 16 residues. Trimming removed 2 bases from V and 2 bases from J, with 16 bases in between. CDR1 and CDR2 from the germline V gene are SGHRS and YFSETQ.

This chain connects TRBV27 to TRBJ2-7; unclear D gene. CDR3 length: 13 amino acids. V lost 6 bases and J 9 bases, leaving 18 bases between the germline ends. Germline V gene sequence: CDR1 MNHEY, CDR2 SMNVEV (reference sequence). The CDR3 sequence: CASSAGSRSSQYF. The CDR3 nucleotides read TGTGCCAGCAGCGCCGGCTCTCGTTCTTCGCAGTACTTC.

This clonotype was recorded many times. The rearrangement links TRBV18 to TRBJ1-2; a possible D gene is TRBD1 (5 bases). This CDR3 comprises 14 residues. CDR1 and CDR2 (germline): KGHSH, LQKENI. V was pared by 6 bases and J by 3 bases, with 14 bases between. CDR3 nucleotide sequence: TGTGCCAGCTCTCCCCAAGGGGCGGACTATGGCTACACCTTC. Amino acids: CASSPQGADYGYTF.

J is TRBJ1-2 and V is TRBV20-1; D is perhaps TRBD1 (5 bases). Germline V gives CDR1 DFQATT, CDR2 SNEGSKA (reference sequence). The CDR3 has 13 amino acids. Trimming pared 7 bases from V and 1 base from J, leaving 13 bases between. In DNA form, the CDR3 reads TGCAGTGGGGCGCAACAGGTTAACTATGGCTACACCTTC. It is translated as CSGAQQVNYGYTF.

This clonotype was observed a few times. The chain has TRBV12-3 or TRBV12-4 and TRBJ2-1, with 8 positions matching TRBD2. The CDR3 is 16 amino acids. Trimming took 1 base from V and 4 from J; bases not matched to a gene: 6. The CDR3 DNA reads TGTGCCAGCAGTTTAGAGATAGCGGGAACTTACAATGAGCAGTTCTTC. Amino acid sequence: CASSLEIAGTYNEQFF.